One sample yielded the 7 T cell receptor beta chains listed below, sequenced in a study of cytomegalovirus exposure and HLA in healthy donors. The study ran its PCR with 60 Vbeta and 13 Jbeta primers. Only in-frame clones appear in the TCRdb table, and some are missing; sequencing was by immunoSEQ multiplex PCR. The data hold fewer than 200,000 clones, with around 80% observed a single time. Sequenced sample: PBMCs. These receptors were obtained from a woman in her thirties or forties in good health and CMV-seronegative.

This rearrangement joins TRBV30 to TRBJ1-2; D gene ambiguous. The CDR3 is 12 residues long. V lost 3 bases, J lost 5 bases, and 10 bases lay in between. The germline gives CDR1 GTSNPN, CDR2 SVGIG (reference sequence). The CDR3 coding sequence is TGTGCCTGGAGGCCAGGCATTTATGGCTACACCTTC. It is translated as CAWRPGIYGYTF.

The rearrangement uses TRBV6-5 and TRBJ2-1, with D maybe TRBD2 (6 bases). The CDR3 covers 14 residues. Between the trimmed V and J ends, which lost 0 bases and 6 bases, there was a span of 9 bases. Germline assignment: CDR1 MNHEY and CDR2 SVGAGI. CDR3 coding DNA: TGTGCCAGCAGTTACTCGGAGGGGAGCAATGAGCAGTTCTTC. The encoded protein is CASSYSEGSNEQFF.

The J gene is TRBJ2-7, the V gene TRBV27, with D perhaps matching TRBD1 (6 bases). Trimming removed 10 bases from V and 6 bases from J, with 19 bases in between. This CDR3 region has 13 residues. Germline CDR1 and CDR2: MNHEY and SMNVEV (reference sequence). The CDR3 DNA sequence: TGTGCCACAAACAGGGCGGCGGCATCCGAGCAGTACTTC. Translation gives CATNRAAASEQYF.

The J gene is TRBJ1-5, the V gene TRBV28; D perhaps matches TRBD1 (6 bases). Per germline, CDR1 MDHEN and CDR2 SYDVKM. With 5 bases removed from V and 6 bases from J, the gap between germline ends came to 8 bases. The CDR3 is 12 residues long. The CDR3 coding sequence is TGTGCCAGCAGTCAAGGGGGTCAGCCCCAGCATTTT. Protein: CASSQGGQPQHF.

This clone showed up just a few times. This rearrangement joins TRBV27 to TRBJ1-1, with D perhaps matching TRBD1 (5 bases). The germline CDR1 and CDR2 sequences are MNHEY and SMNVEV (reference sequence). The CDR3 extends over 14 amino acids. Deletions cut 6 bases from V and 6 bases from J, with 17 bases between. The CDR3 loop is CASRDIPHESEAFF. In nucleotides, the CDR3 is TGTGCCAGCAGGGACATACCCCATGAGTCTGAAGCTTTCTTT.

In regard to this clone: Other nucleotide sequences in the sample specify the same CDR3. The V gene is TRBV6-1, the J gene TRBJ2-7; D ambiguous. The CDR3 is 15 residues long. CDR1 MNHNS and CDR2 SASEGT come from the germline V gene. The V and J ends lost 3 bases and 3 bases respectively, with 15 bases between them. The CDR3 nucleotides are TGTGCCAGCAGTGAGGCAACTGGGCAAATCTACGAGCAGTACTTC. Translation: CASSEATGQIYEQYF.

The genes are TRBV2 and TRBJ2-7; D is uncertain. V gave up 8 bases and J gave up 0 bases, with 5 bases separating them. The germline V gene encodes CDR1 SNHLY and CDR2 FYNNEI. CDR3 size: 11 residues. The chain's CDR3 is CASQFSYEQYF. The CDR3 nucleotides read TGTGCCAGCCAATTCTCCTACGAGCAGTACTTC. Variable domain in full (rest from reference TRBV2 and TRBJ2-7): EPEVTQTPSHQVTQMGQEVILRCVPISNHLYFYWYRQILGQKVEFLVSFYNNEISEKSEIFDDQFSVERPDGSNFTLKIRSTKLEDSAMYFCASQFSYEQYFGPGTRLTVT.